These 19 T cell receptor beta chains share one sample of origin, sequenced in a study of T cells after yellow fever vaccination. TCRdb used MiXCR to reprocess the 5' RACE reads, holding one entry per CDR3 protein. The sample has 300,000 to 350,000 distinct CDR3 sequences, less than 9.5% seen once. Material: PBMCs, obtained around 45 days after the first yellow fever vaccination. The receptors shown here come from a man younger than 30 who received the YFV17D yellow fever vaccine.

J is TRBJ1-4 and V is TRBV28; D is ambiguous. The germline V gene encodes CDR1 MDHEN and CDR2 SYDVKM. The V and J ends lost 5 bases and 0 bases respectively, with 19 bases between them. This CDR3 is built from 18 residues. The CDR3 is CASSPLSWERATNEKLFF. For the CDR3, the DNA is TGTGCCAGCAGTCCTCTGAGTTGGGAGCGAGCAACTAATGAAAAACTGTTTTTT.

The rearrangement links TRBV7-9 to TRBJ2-2, with 9 nucleotides matching TRBD2. V lost 5 bases and J lost 6; bases outside the gene matches: 7. This CDR3 has 15 residues. Germline loops: CDR1 SEHNR, CDR2 FQNEAQ (reference sequence). The CDR3 here is CASSGGQRGAGELFF. The CDR3 nucleotides read TGTGCCAGCAGCGGCGGCCAGCGGGGGGCCGGGGAGCTGTTTTTT.

The CDR3, as DNA: TGTGCCAGCAGTTTAGGGGGGGGATTCACAGATACGCAGTATTTT. Amino acid sequence: CASSLGGGFTDTQYF. The chain combines TRBV12-3 or TRBV12-4 with TRBJ2-3; 7 bases fit TRBD2. This CDR3 is 15 amino acids long. V gave up 1 base and J gave up 2 bases; unmatched junction bases: 3.

This clonotype turned up a few times. The chain links TRBV7-2 to TRBJ2-5; 9 nucleotides match TRBD1. V was pared by 5 bases and J by 3 bases, with 28 bases of the junction left unmatched. The CDR3 is made up of 22 amino acids. Germline loops: CDR1 SGHTA, CDR2 FQGNSA. CDR3 coding DNA: TGTGCCAGCAGCGCGACCCGTGGCGGCCAAAGAAAGGGGGGACAGGGAGAAGAGACCCAGTACTTC. It is translated as CASSATRGGQRKGGQGEETQYF.

CDR3 in amino acids: CASRYIGGIVSEQFF. DNA for the CDR3: TGTGCCAGCAGATATATCGGGGGCATTGTCTCTGAGCAGTTCTTC. This rearrangement joins TRBV11-2 to TRBJ2-1, with D perhaps assigned TRBD1 or TRBD2 (6 bases each). CDR3 size: 15 residues. V lost 6 bases and J lost 9, with 21 bases in between. Germline V gives CDR1 SGHAT, CDR2 FQNNGV.

This clonotype has more than one count but fewer than ten. The V call is TRBV5-6, the J call TRBJ2-5, with D uncertain. V lost 5 bases and J 1 base, leaving 15 bases between the germline ends. Germline V gene data show CDR1 as SGHDT and CDR2 as YYEEEE. The CDR3 extends over 15 amino acids. The chain's CDR3 is CASSWWYLGQETQYF. The CDR3 DNA sequence: TGTGCCAGCAGTTGGTGGTATTTAGGCCAAGAGACCCAGTACTTC.

The gene calls are TRBV12-3 or TRBV12-4 and TRBJ1-5; D is uncertain. The V end lost 6 bases, the J end lost 0 bases, and 12 bases lay between the germline ends. This CDR3 has 15 amino acids. DNA of the CDR3: TGTGCCAGCAGCCTCGACATTGATAGCAATCAGCCCCAGCATTTT. Translating gives CASSLDIDSNQPQHF.

This clonotype was picked up a small number of times. The CDR3 bases are TGTGCCAGCAGCTTGGTTGGGACAGACCTATCAGCCCTCCACTTT. The encoded protein is CASSLVGTDLSALHF. The chain has TRBV5-6 and TRBJ1-6; 7 nucleotides line up with TRBD1. There are 15 residues in the CDR3. V dropped 0 bases and J dropped 14; count of bases not matched to a gene: 11. CDR1 and CDR2 from the germline V gene are SGHDT and YYEEEE.

The table lists this clonotype with a few counts. This chain connects TRBV5-1 to TRBJ1-5, with a weak D call TRBD1 (5 bases). Deletions cut 5 bases from V and 0 bases from J, with 12 bases between. Germline loops: CDR1 SGHRS, CDR2 YFSETQ. This CDR3 comprises 15 residues. For the CDR3, the DNA is TGCGCCAGCAGACAGGAACCTATTAGCAATCAGCCCCAGCATTTT. Protein sequence: CASRQEPISNQPQHF. The full variable domain, completed using reference TRBV5-1 and TRBJ1-5, is KAGVTQTPRYLIKTRGQQVTLSCSPISGHRSVSWYQQTPGQGLQFLFEYFSETQRNKGNFPGRFSGRQFSNSRSEMNVSTLELGDSALYLCASRQEPISNQPQHFGDGTRLSIL.

This clonotype occurred many times. V gene TRBV6-1 combines with J gene TRBJ2-3; TRBD2 matches 10 bases. This CDR3 region has 16 residues. V dropped 7 bases and J dropped 0; count of bases not matched to a gene: 7. Per the germline V gene, CDR1 is MNHNS and CDR2 is SASEGT. CDR3 in amino acids: CASNRGTSVSTDTQYF. The CDR3 DNA follows: TGTGCCAGCAACAGGGGGACTAGCGTTAGCACAGATACGCAGTATTTT.

The J gene is TRBJ2-5, the V gene TRBV9, with D perhaps TRBD1 or TRBD2 (5 bases each). The CDR3 sequence is 16 residues long. The germline CDR1 and CDR2 sequences are SGDLS and YYNGEE. Between the trimmed V and J ends, which lost 1 base and 0 bases, there was a span of 13 bases. The CDR3 coding sequence is TGTGCCAGCAGCGTATACTCCGGGACCAACCAAGAGACCCAGTACTTC. Encoded protein: CASSVYSGTNQETQYF.

As DNA, the CDR3 is TGTGCCAGCAGTTTAAGACCGGCCAATCAGCCCCAGCATTTT. Encoded protein: CASSLRPANQPQHF. The V and J genes are TRBV27 and TRBJ1-5; D unclear. This CDR3 is 14 amino acids long. With 2 bases removed from V and 3 bases from J, the gap between germline ends came to 8 bases. Germline V gene data show CDR1 as MNHEY and CDR2 as SMNVEV (reference sequence).

This chain joins TRBV29-1 and TRBJ1-1, with unresolved D. V lost 4 bases, J lost 1 base, and 10 bases lay in between. The CDR3 runs 13 residues. Germline CDR1 and CDR2: SQVTM and ANQGSEA. The CDR3 bases are TGCAGCGTTGGAAAATCCGGGAACACTGAAGCTTTCTTT. Protein product: CSVGKSGNTEAFF.

V usage is TRBV5-6 and J usage is TRBJ1-5; 8 bases are a match to TRBD1. CDR3 length: 14 residues. V trimming: 1 base; J trimming: 7 bases; junction bases outside the gene matches: 4. CDR1 is SGHDT, CDR2 YYEEEE, per germline. The CDR3 nucleotides read TGTGCCAGCAGCTTGCAGGGGGCATGGCAGCCCCAGCATTTT. Translating gives CASSLQGAWQPQHF.

As regards this clonotype: A junction boundary mismatches the germline segment, possibly from a read error. The rearrangement uses TRBV20-1 and TRBJ1-6; no clear D gene. The CDR3 is 16 amino acids. Germline CDR1 is DFQATT and CDR2 is SNEGSKA (reference sequence). CDR3 in DNA: TGCTGTGCTAGAGTCGCAGGAGTCGGCTATAATTCACCCCTCCACTTT. Protein product: CCARVAGVGYNSPLHF.

This clonotype was observed a few times. The J gene is TRBJ2-2, the V gene TRBV7-3; 7 positions match TRBD1. Germline loops: CDR1 SGHTA, CDR2 FQGTGA. With 2 bases clipped from V and 5 bases from J, the junction kept 8 bases outside the gene matches. The CDR3 totals 16 residues. The CDR3 DNA follows: TGTGCCAGCAGCTTAGGCTACAGGGGTGGTACCGGGGAGCTGTTTTTT. This encodes CASSLGYRGGTGELFF.

This rearrangement joins TRBV6-5 to TRBJ2-1; weak D call: TRBD1 (6 bases). V dropped 2 bases and J dropped 7 bases, with 15 bases sitting between them. CDR3 length equals 15 residues. Germline CDR1 and CDR2: MNHEY and SVGAGI. CDR3 in DNA: TGTGCCAGCAGTTACCTAGCACAGGGTAATAATGAGCAGTTCTTC. This translates into CASSYLAQGNNEQFF.

The CDR3 sequence: CASSFSGQKNIQYF. DNA of the CDR3: TGTGCCAGCAGCTTTTCTGGACAAAAAAACATTCAGTACTTC. V usage is TRBV7-2 and J usage is TRBJ2-4; maybe TRBD1 (5 bases). This CDR3 is 14 amino acids long. Germline assignment: CDR1 SGHTA and CDR2 FQGNSA. Deletions cut 3 bases from V and 4 bases from J, with 10 bases between.

The chain joins TRBV5-1 to TRBJ2-7; D is unresolved. This CDR3 has 15 amino acids. V gave up 7 bases and J gave up 2 bases, with 19 bases separating them. Germline V lookup: CDR1 SGHRS, CDR2 YFSETQ. The CDR3 sequence is CASSPLVSRTYEQYF. The CDR3 DNA is TGCGCCAGCTCCCCTCTAGTGAGCAGGACCTACGAGCAGTACTTC.